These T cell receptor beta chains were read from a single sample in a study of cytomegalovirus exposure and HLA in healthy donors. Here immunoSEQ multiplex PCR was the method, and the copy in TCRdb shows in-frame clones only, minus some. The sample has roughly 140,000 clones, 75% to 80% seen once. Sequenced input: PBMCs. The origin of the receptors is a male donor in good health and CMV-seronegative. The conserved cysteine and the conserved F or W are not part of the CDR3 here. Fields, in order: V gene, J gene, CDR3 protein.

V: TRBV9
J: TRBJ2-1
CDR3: ASSGSGRAFDEQF

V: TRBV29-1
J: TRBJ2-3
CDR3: SVEQGAGVADTQY

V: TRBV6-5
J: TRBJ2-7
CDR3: ASSYGGASYEQY

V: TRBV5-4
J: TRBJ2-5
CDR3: ASSLGGTGGETQY

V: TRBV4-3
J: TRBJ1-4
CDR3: ASSQQDRPGTNEKLF

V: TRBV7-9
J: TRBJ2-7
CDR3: ASSLGQGWEQY

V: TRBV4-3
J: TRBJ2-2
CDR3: ASSQGIPTQEDTGELF

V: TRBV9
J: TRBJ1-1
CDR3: ASSFQGRGTEAF

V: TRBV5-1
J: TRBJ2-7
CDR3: ASSLSGTIDYEQY

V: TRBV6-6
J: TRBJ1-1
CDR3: ASSGDSYTEAF

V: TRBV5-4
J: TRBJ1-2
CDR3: ASSLAPGGFDYGYT

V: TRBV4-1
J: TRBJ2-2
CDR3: ASSQRQGVNTGELF

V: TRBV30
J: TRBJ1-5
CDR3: ACSSGNQPQH

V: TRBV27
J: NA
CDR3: ASSFSQGTRTYEQY

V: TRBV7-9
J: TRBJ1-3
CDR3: SSSSSSGTGGNTIY

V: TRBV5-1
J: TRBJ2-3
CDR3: ASSPSGGASTDTQY

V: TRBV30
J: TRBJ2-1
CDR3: AWSVQTSGGAGEQF

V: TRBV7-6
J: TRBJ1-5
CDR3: ASSRGQKNQPQH

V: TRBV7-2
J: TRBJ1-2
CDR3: ASSLIPGQQDGYT

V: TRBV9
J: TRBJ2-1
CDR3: ASSVGARVEVAEQF

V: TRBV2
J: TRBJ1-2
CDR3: ANRGDSEVYGYT

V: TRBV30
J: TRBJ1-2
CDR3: AWSGTGFSYGYT

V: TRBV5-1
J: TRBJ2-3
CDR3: ASSLTRGTDTQY

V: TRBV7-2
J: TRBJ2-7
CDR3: ASSPWDRGQGEQY

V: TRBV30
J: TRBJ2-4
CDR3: AWSVIGGVNIQY

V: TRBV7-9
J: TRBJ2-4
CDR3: ASSLATSGNSKNIQY

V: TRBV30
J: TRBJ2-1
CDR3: AWSPGDRVYNEQF

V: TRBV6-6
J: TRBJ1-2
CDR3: ASSDRGHGYT

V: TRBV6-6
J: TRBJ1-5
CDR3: ASSPAQGPQH

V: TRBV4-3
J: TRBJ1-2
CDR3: ASSQDQDREEGYT

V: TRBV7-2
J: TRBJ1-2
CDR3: ASSLPDRGPYGYT

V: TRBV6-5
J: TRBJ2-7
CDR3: ASTPLAGAPYEQY

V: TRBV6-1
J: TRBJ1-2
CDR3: ASSEGDRVGYT

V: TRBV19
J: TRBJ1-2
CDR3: ASSVTVYGYT

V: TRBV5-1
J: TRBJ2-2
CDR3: ASSLVQGTGELF

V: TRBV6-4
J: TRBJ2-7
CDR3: ASSDLGDSGGMEQY

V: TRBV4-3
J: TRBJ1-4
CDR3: ASSRAGGFNEKLF

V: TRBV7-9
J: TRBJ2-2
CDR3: SSSHTAGQGATGELF

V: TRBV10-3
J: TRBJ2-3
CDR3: AISGGLAGSTDTQY

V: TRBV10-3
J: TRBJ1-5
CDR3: AISESGGSNQPQH

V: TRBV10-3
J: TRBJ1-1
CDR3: AILETGGTEAF

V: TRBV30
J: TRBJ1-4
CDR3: AWSVGAGGYEKLF

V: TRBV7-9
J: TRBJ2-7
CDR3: SSSLGATFSYEQY

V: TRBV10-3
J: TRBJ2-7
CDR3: AISEGGGLLTYEQY

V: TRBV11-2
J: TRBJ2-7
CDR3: ASSLERLAGGPWYEQY

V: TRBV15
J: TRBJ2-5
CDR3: ATSRVDGRAGEQY

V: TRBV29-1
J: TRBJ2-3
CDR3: SVDSGLSTDTQY

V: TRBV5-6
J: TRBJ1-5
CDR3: ASSPSTDGSNQPQH

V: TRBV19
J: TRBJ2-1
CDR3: ASSLSSGSSYNEQF

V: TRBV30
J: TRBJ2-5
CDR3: AGSTAGEETQY

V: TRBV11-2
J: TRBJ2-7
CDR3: ASSGGTGGPDYEQY

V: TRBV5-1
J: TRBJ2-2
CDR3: ASRPGPTGGELF

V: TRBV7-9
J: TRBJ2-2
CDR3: ASSLEGATGELF

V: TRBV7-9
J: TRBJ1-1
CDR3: ASSLRTGWGNTEAF